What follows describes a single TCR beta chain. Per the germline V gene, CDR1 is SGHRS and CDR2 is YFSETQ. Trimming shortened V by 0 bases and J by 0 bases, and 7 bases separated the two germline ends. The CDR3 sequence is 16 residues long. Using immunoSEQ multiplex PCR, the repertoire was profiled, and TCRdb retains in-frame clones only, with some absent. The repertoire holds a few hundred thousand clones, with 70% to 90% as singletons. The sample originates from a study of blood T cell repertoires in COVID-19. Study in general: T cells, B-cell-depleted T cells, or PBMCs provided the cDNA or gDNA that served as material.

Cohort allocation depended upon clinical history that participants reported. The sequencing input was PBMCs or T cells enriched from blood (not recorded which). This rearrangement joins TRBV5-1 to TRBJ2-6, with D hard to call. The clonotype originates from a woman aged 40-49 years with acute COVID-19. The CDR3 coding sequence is TGCGCCAGCAGCTTGGGTCCGGGCTCTGGGGCCAACGTCCTGACTTTC. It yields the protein CASSLGPGSGANVLTF.